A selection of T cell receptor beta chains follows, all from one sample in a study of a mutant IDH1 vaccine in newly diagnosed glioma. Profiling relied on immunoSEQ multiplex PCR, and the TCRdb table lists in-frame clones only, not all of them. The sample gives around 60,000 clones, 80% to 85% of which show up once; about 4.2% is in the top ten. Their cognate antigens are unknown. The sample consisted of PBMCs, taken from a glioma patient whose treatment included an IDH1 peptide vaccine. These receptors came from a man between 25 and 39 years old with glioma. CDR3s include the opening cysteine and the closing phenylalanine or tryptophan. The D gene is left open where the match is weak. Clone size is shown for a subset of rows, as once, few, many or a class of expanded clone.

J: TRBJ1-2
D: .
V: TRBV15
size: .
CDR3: CATSREAGYGYTF

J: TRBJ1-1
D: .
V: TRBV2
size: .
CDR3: CARQTGVNTEAFF

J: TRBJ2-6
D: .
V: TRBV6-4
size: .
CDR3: CASGYSGANVLTF

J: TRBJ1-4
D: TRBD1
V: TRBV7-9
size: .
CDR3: CASRTGTVNEKLFF

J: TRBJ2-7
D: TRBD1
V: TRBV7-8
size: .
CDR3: CASSYDRGDEQYF

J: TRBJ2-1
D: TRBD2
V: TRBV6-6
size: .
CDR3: CASSYYGRGREQFF

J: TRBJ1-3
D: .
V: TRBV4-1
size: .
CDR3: CASSQETAVSGNTIYF

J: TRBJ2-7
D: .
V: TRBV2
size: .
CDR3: CASSVQASYEQYF

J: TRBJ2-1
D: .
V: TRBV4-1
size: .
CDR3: CASSLGGPGNEQFF

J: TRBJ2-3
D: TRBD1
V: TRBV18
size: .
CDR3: CASSHRLDRVTDTQYF

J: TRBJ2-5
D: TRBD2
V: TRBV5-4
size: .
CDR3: CASSLAGGTQETQYF

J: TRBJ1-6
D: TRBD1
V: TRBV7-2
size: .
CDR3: CASSFYGQGRNSPLHF

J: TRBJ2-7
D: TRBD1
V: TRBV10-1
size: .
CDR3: CASGAGQDPYEQYF

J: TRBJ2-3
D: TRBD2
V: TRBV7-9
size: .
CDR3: CASSSLAGSSTDTQYF

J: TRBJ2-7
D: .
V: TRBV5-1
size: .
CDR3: CASSGVYEQYF

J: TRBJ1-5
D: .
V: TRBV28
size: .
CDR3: CASSGQHNQPQHF

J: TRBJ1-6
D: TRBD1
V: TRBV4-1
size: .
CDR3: CASSQKRGTGSSYNSPLHF

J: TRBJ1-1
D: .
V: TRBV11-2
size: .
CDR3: CASSFGMRANTEAFF

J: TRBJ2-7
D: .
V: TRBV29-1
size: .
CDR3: CSVPGQNLYEQYF

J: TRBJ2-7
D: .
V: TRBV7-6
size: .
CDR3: CASSSYTSYEQYF

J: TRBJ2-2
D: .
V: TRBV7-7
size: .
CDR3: CASSPATGQGELFF

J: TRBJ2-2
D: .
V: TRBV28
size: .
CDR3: CATFDGGTGELFF

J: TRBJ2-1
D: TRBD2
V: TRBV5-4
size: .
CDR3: CASSLGVLAGEINEQFF

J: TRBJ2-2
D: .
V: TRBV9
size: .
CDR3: CASSVTTTGELFF

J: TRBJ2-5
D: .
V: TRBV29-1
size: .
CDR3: CSVPWDGPQETQYF

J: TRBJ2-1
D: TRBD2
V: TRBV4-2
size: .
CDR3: CASSQESRGGDEQFF

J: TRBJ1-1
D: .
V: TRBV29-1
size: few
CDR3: CSVEVGNRGPEAFF

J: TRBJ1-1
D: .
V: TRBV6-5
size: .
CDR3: CASNFEGGTEAFF

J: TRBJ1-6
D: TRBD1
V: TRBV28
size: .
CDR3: CANGDSNNSPLHF

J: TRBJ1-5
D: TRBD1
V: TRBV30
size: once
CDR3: CAWSADRGNSNQPQHF

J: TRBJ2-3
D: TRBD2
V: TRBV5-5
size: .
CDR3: CASSFGLAGGMVADTQYF